This T cell receptor beta chain came from a study of high-grade serous ovarian cancer treatment subgroups. Tumor samples were taken before definitive surgery or chemotherapy. Assay: immunoSEQ multiplex PCR; the TCRdb copy retains only in-frame clones and omits some. The sample has around 20,000 clones; about 75% are singletons. Study results and caveats: Tumors within one patient showed repertoire similarity of about 0.11 to 0.85.

This clone was observed once. Its antigen is not known. The CDR3 loop spans 14 amino acids. V dropped 8 bases and J dropped 2; count of bases not matched to a gene: 8. Looked up from germline, CDR1 is MNHEY and CDR2 is SMNVEV (reference sequence). This sequence originates from a human donor with high-grade serous ovarian cancer. The V call is TRBV27, the J call TRBJ2-5, with TRBD1 matching 7 bases. Sequences were obtained from tumor tissue. The CDR3: CASQDRLGQETQYF. CDR3 sequence (DNA): TGTGCCAGCCAGGACAGGCTGGGGCAAGAGACCCAGTACTTC.